The 32 T cell receptor beta chains presented below share a single source sample, sequenced in a study of shared clonotypes between healthy human individuals. Clones were read by immunoSEQ multiplex PCR, and TCRdb kept only the in-frame ones, dropping some. This table holds 950,000 to 1,100,000 clones, 75% found once. Sequencing used memory CD4+ T cells sorted from blood. Sample subset: CD45RA-negative fraction. All receptors derive from a man younger than 35 in good health.

The chain recombines TRBV4-1 with TRBJ2-2, with 9 nucleotides matching TRBD2. The CDR3 totals 16 residues. The V gene's germline CDR1 is MGHRA and CDR2 YSYEKL. The ends lost 1 base at V and 0 bases at J; junction bases unmatched: 0. CDR3 bases: TGCGCCAGCAGCCAAGGCGGGGGGGCGAACACCGGGGAGCTGTTTTTT. The encoded protein is CASSQGGGANTGELFF.

Turning to this clone: A much larger clone is a single base away; this may be a read error. The same CDR3 can be traced to other DNA sequences in this sample. The chain is built from TRBV7-2 and TRBJ2-1, with 10 bases lining up with TRBD2. The CDR3 extends over 15 amino acids. V was clipped by 2 bases and J by 3 bases; unmatched bases: 1. Germline V CDR1 and CDR2: SGHTA, FQGNSA. Here the CDR3 reads CASSLTSGNYNEQFF. The CDR3 DNA reads TGTGCCAGCAGCTTAACTAGCGGGAACTACAATGAGCAGTTCTTC.

This chain connects TRBV28 to TRBJ1-1; no definite D call. Germline V gene sequence: CDR1 MDHEN, CDR2 SYDVKM. The CDR3 is made up of 13 amino acids. V lost 10 bases to trimming and J lost 6 bases, with 18 bases between them. CDR3 sequence: CATFSPLGSEAFF. The CDR3 DNA sequence: TGTGCCACCTTTAGCCCGCTCGGCTCTGAAGCTTTCTTT.

The chain links TRBV14 to TRBJ1-3; TRBD1 matches 7 bases. The germline gives CDR1 SGHDN, CDR2 FVKESK. The CDR3 has 12 residues. The V gene end was trimmed by 6 bases and the J gene end by 8 bases; junction bases not matched to a gene: 4. CDR3 DNA: TGTGCCAGCAGACAACAGGGGTACACCATATATTTT. Residues: CASRQQGYTIYF.

This clone was counted a single time. The genes are TRBV6-1 and TRBJ1-2; D is possibly TRBD1 (5 bases). Trimming took off 1 base at V and 0 bases at J, with 24 bases between the two ends. The CDR3 contains 20 residues. The germline CDR1 and CDR2 sequences are MNHNS and SASEGT. The CDR3 is CASSEVSRVWQAASNYGYTF. The CDR3 nucleotides read TGTGCCAGCAGTGAAGTTTCCAGGGTTTGGCAGGCGGCTTCTAACTATGGCTACACCTTC.

CDR3 protein: CASSFGERVTGANVLTF. CDR3 coding DNA: TGCGCCAGCAGCTTCGGGGAGAGGGTAACTGGGGCCAACGTCCTGACTTTC. The chain recombines TRBV5-1 with TRBJ2-6; D possibly corresponds to TRBD2 (5 bases). The germline CDR1 and CDR2 sequences are SGHRS and YFSETQ. V was shortened by 2 bases and J by 2 bases, with 14 bases between the two germline ends. This CDR3 is 17 amino acids long.

This clone was picked up one time. V usage is TRBV10-3 and J usage is TRBJ2-3; D is possibly TRBD1 or TRBD2 (5 bases each). The V end lost 10 bases, the J end lost 4 bases, and 15 bases lay between the germline ends. Per the germline V gene, CDR1 is ENHRY and CDR2 is SYGVKD. This CDR3 is 13 amino acids long. CDR3 sequence (DNA): TGTGCCACCGGGGCGGACGTCGCAGATACGCAGTATTTT. This sequence encodes CATGADVADTQYF.

The CDR3, as DNA: TGTGCCAGCAGCCTTGGAGGGGACAGACAAGAGACCCAGTACTTC. Amino acids: CASSLGGDRQETQYF. The chain links TRBV28 to TRBJ2-5, with D possibly TRBD1 on 7 matching bases. V dropped 6 bases and J dropped 2 bases, with 16 bases sitting between them. The germline CDR1 and CDR2 sequences are MDHEN and SYDVKM. The CDR3 runs to 15 residues.

The gene calls are TRBV13 and TRBJ2-1; D perhaps matches TRBD2 (5 bases). V was cut by 5 bases and J by 0 bases, with 11 bases left in between. The CDR3 extends over 15 amino acids. Germline CDR1 reads PRHDT; CDR2 reads FYEKMQ (reference sequence). CDR3 residues: CASSRNEGSYNEQFF. The CDR3 bases are TGTGCCAGCAGCCGCAATGAGGGCTCCTACAATGAGCAGTTCTTC.

V and J are TRBV10-2 and TRBJ2-7; D gene unclear. This CDR3 spans 11 amino acids. In germline, CDR1 is WSHSY, CDR2 SAAADI. The V gene lost 4 bases and the J gene lost 7 bases, with 8 bases spanning the gap. CDR3 in DNA: TGCGCCAGCAGTGGTGGCGTGGAGCAGTACTTC. It is translated as CASSGGVEQYF.

V and J are TRBV11-2 and TRBJ2-7, with unresolved D. CDR3 size: 11 residues. Trimming removed 4 bases from V and 4 bases from J, with 5 bases in between. Looked up from germline, CDR1 is SGHAT and CDR2 is FQNNGV. DNA for the CDR3: TGTGCCAGCAGCTCGCATTACGAGCAGTACTTC. Protein product: CASSSHYEQYF.

The gene calls are TRBV6-1 and TRBJ1-2; 7 bases are shared with TRBD1. Germline V gene lookup returns CDR1 MNHNS and CDR2 SASEGT. J was trimmed by 2 bases and V by 0 bases; bases with no gene match: 6. The CDR3 contains 16 residues. CDR3 DNA sequence: TGTGCCAGCAGTGAAGCAGTGGCAGGGGGGAACTATGGCTACACCTTC. Translation gives CASSEAVAGGNYGYTF.

J is TRBJ2-5 and V is TRBV7-2, with TRBD1 matching 9 bases. The CDR3 has 14 amino acids. The germline CDR1 and CDR2 sequences are SGHTA and FQGNSA. J lost 7 bases, V lost 5 bases, and 8 bases had no gene match. The CDR3 DNA follows: TGTGCCAGCAGCCCGGGACAGGGAGCAGGGACCCAGTACTTC. As protein: CASSPGQGAGTQYF.

The J gene is TRBJ2-2, the V gene TRBV5-6, with D possibly being TRBD2 (6 bases). V was pared by 4 bases and J by 1 base, with 14 bases between. CDR1 and CDR2 (germline): SGHDT, YYEEEE. The CDR3 has 16 amino acids. The CDR3 DNA reads as TGTGCCAGCAGCCTGGACTACAATAGGAACACCGGGGAGCTGTTTTTT. Residues: CASSLDYNRNTGELFF. The variable domain in full, with the rest retrieved from reference TRBV5-6 and TRBJ2-2, is DAGVTQSPTHLIKTRGQQVTLRCSPKSGHDTVSWYQQALGQGPQFIFQYYEEEERQRGNFPDRFSGHQFPNYSSELNVNALLLGDSALYLCASSLDYNRNTGELFFGEGSRLTVL.

This rearrangement joins TRBV11-2 to TRBJ2-5; 10 bases are shared with TRBD2. From germline, CDR1 is SGHAT and CDR2 FQNNGV. The CDR3 has 17 residues. The ends lost 1 base at V and 9 bases at J; junction bases unmatched: 14. In DNA form, the CDR3 reads TGTGCCAGCAGCTTAGTCTCAGCGGGGGGGCCCGGGTCTCCCCAGTACTTC. Its translation: CASSLVSAGGPGSPQYF. Full variable domain (missing parts from reference TRBV11-2 and TRBJ2-5): EAGVAQSPRYKIIEKRQSVAFWCNPISGHATLYWYQQILGQGPKLLIQFQNNGVVDDSQLPKDRFSAERLKGVDSTLKIQPAKLEDSAVYLCASSLVSAGGPGSPQYFGPGTRLLVL.

This chain uses TRBV9 with TRBJ2-2; 14 bases agree with TRBD2. The J segment lost 4 bases and the V segment lost 4 bases, leaving 15 bases of the junction unmatched. The CDR3 covers 20 residues. Germline V CDR1 and CDR2: SGDLS, YYNGEE. The chain's CDR3 is CASSTPTSGRAGRSTGELFF. The CDR3 DNA reads as TGTGCCAGCAGCACACCGACTAGCGGGAGGGCCGGGAGGAGCACCGGGGAGCTGTTTTTT. Combining the CDR3 with reference TRBV9 and TRBJ2-2 gives the whole variable domain DSGVTQTPKHLITATGQRVTLRCSPRSGDLSVYWYQQSLDQGLQFLIQYYNGEERAKGNILERFSAQQFPDLHSELNLSSLELGDSALYFCASSTPTSGRAGRSTGELFFGEGSRLTVL.

This chain joins TRBV4-1 and TRBJ2-2; perhaps TRBD1 as D (6 bases). Germline CDR1 reads MGHRA; CDR2 reads YSYEKL. The CDR3 has 16 residues. The V end lost 4 bases, the J end lost 1 base, and 13 bases lay between the germline ends. The CDR3 loop is CASSRSTGENTGELFF. DNA for the CDR3: TGCGCCAGCAGCCGATCGACAGGAGAGAACACCGGGGAGCTGTTTTTT.

This rearrangement joins TRBV6-5 to TRBJ2-1; D is undetermined. The CDR3 totals 14 residues. Germline V gives CDR1 MNHEY, CDR2 SVGAGI. V gave up 6 bases and J gave up 2 bases, with 11 bases separating them. CDR3 sequence (DNA): TGTGCCAGCAGCTCGATCGGAACCTACAATGAGCAGTTCTTC. This gives the protein CASSSIGTYNEQFF.

V usage is TRBV18 and J usage is TRBJ1-5, with D perhaps TRBD1 (5 bases). V shed 8 bases and J shed 2 bases, with 16 bases lying between them. The germline V gene encodes CDR1 KGHSH and CDR2 LQKENI. The CDR3 loop spans 15 amino acids. CDR3 nucleotides: TGTGCCAGCCCTACGGCAGGGAATGGCAATCAGCCCCAGCATTTT. Its translation is CASPTAGNGNQPQHF.

This sequence joins TRBV5-1 and TRBJ1-4, with D unresolved. Trimming removed 3 bases from V and 4 bases from J, with 10 bases in between. CDR1 and CDR2 (germline): SGHRS, YFSETQ. The CDR3 has 14 amino acids. The CDR3 DNA is TGCGCCAGCAGCTCTGAGTGGGGTAATGAAAAACTGTTTTTT. Its protein product is CASSSEWGNEKLFF.

The chain couples TRBV4-1 to TRBJ1-5; D remains ambiguous. Trimming left V 0 bases short and J 4 bases short, with 4 bases between. Germline V CDR1 and CDR2: MGHRA, YSYEKL. The CDR3 contains 13 residues. The CDR3 protein is CASSQDYNQPQHF. In nucleotides, the CDR3 is TGCGCCAGCAGCCAAGATTATAATCAGCCCCAGCATTTT.

This chain links TRBV20-1 with TRBJ1-1; D not certain. V was clipped by 4 bases and J by 6 bases, with 9 bases between them. The CDR3 runs to 11 residues. CDR1 and CDR2 (germline): DFQATT, SNEGSKA (reference sequence). For the CDR3, the DNA is TGCAGTGCTACACCTGGTCCTGAAGCTTTCTTT. Translated, it gives CSATPGPEAFF.

On this clone: This specimen includes other DNA sequences encoding the same CDR3. The chain combines TRBV6-6 with TRBJ2-3, with D unresolved. Germline CDR1 and CDR2: MNHNY and SVGAGI (reference sequence). CDR3 size: 11 residues. V lost 6 bases and J lost 1, with 2 bases in between. Written as DNA, the CDR3 is TGTGCCAGCAGCCGCACAGATACGCAGTATTTT. Protein sequence: CASSRTDTQYF.

In this sample, this clone turned up a few times. Additional DNA sequences in this sample encode the identical CDR3. J is TRBJ1-5 and V is TRBV15; possible D gene TRBD1, 5 bases. The CDR3 loop spans 14 amino acids. The germline gives CDR1 LNHNV, CDR2 YYDKDF (reference sequence). With 0 bases removed from V and 5 bases from J, the gap between germline ends came to 8 bases. The CDR3 sequence: CATSRDLGDQPQHF. The CDR3 region has the DNA TGTGCCACCAGCAGAGACCTAGGGGATCAGCCCCAGCATTTT.

This clone has just a few counts. The chain uses TRBV10-3 and TRBJ2-3, with TRBD2 matching over 7 bases. Germline loops: CDR1 ENHRY, CDR2 SYGVKD. The CDR3 totals 15 residues. J gave up 3 bases and V 3 bases, and 6 bases lay outside the gene matches. This CDR3 reads CAISEFSGGTDTQYF. Here the CDR3 DNA reads TGTGCCATCAGTGAATTCTCGGGGGGAACAGATACGCAGTATTTT.

CDR3 residues: CASSLDAGGYEQYF. In DNA form, the CDR3 reads TGTGCCAGCAGCTTAGATGCGGGAGGCTACGAGCAGTACTTC. The chain has TRBV7-6 and TRBJ2-7; TRBD2 aligns across 8 bases. Germline V gene data show CDR1 as SGHVS and CDR2 as FNYEAQ. There are 14 residues in the CDR3. The V gene end was trimmed by 1 base and the J gene end by 3 bases; junction bases not matched to a gene: 2.

This chain uses TRBV30 with TRBJ2-3, with D hard to call. From germline, CDR1 is GTSNPN and CDR2 SVGIG (reference sequence). The CDR3 spans 13 residues. V lost 1 base and J lost 4, with 9 bases in between. The CDR3 protein is CAWSGLVSDTQYF. The DNA of the CDR3 is TGTGCCTGGAGTGGTTTGGTCTCAGATACGCAGTATTTT.

The rearrangement joins TRBV6-1 to TRBJ2-2; D possibly corresponds to TRBD1 (5 bases). V lost 6 bases, J lost 0 bases, and 11 bases lay in between. There are 15 residues in the CDR3. CDR1 and CDR2 (germline): MNHNS, SASEGT. The CDR3 loop reads CASSKGRTNTGELFF. CDR3 in DNA: TGTGCCAGCAGCAAGGGGCGCACGAACACCGGGGAGCTGTTTTTT.

V is TRBV6-5 and J is TRBJ1-2; D unclear. Germline CDR1 and CDR2: MNHEY and SVGAGI. The CDR3 extends over 13 amino acids. Trimming took 5 bases from V and 1 from J, leaving 8 bases between them. CDR3 region: CASSESRNYGYTF. CDR3 bases: TGTGCCAGCAGTGAAAGCCGTAACTATGGCTACACCTTC.

The chain has TRBV7-2 and TRBJ2-5; TRBD1 matches 8 bases. J lost 4 bases, V lost 4 bases, and 5 bases had no gene match. The CDR3 runs to 14 residues. CDR1 SGHTA and CDR2 FQGNSA come from the germline V gene. Here the CDR3 DNA reads TGTGCCAGCAGCTCCCAGGGGGCAGCAGAGACCCAGTACTTC. Amino acids: CASSSQGAAETQYF.

The V and J genes are TRBV6-5 and TRBJ1-5, with a tentative D call TRBD1 (6 bases). The CDR3 is made up of 13 amino acids. The germline gives CDR1 MNHEY, CDR2 SVGAGI. V dropped 6 bases and J dropped 4 bases, with 10 bases sitting between them. CDR3 sequence reads: CASSRTANQPQHF. CDR3 DNA sequence: TGTGCCAGCAGCAGGACAGCTAATCAGCCCCAGCATTTT.

The genes are TRBV18 and TRBJ2-2; D may be TRBD1 (6 bases). V was pared by 5 bases and J by 2 bases, with 15 bases between. The CDR3 spans 16 residues. The V gene's germline CDR1 is KGHSH and CDR2 LQKENI. CDR3 residues: CASSSDLGGNTGELFF. Here the CDR3 DNA reads TGTGCCAGCTCATCCGATTTAGGGGGAAACACCGGGGAGCTGTTTTTT.